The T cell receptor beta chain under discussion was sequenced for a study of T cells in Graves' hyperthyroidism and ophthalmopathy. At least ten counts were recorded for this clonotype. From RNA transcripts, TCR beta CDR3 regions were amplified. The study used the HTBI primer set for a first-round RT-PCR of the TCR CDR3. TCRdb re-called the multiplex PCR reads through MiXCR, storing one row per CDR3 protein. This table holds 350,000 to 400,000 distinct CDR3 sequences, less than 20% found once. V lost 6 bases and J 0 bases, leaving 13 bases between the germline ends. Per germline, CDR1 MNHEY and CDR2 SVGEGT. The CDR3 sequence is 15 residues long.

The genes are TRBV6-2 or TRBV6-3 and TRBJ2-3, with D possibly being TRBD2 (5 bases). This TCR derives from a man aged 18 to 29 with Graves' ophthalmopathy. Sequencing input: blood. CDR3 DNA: TGTGCCAGCAGCTCTCCCGGACTGAGCACAGATACGCAGTATTTT. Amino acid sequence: CASSSPGLSTDTQYF.